This TCR beta chain comes out of a study of T cells in Graves' hyperthyroidism and ophthalmopathy. CDR1 SGHNT and CDR2 YYREEE come from the germline V gene (reference sequence). Trimming cost V 2 bases and J 5 bases; bases outside gene matches: 5. This CDR3 is built from 14 residues. Amplification targeted TCR beta CDR3 regions from RNA transcripts. RT-PCR in the first round (using the HTBI primer set) targeted the TCR CDR3. TCRdb used MiXCR to reprocess the multiplex PCR reads, holding one entry per CDR3 protein. The profile shows hundreds of thousands of distinct CDR3 sequences, around 15% of them singletons.

The sequenced sample was blood. This clonotype was obtained from a woman aged 35 to 49 with Graves' ophthalmopathy. V and J are TRBV5-4 and TRBJ1-2; 8 bases are shared with TRBD1. The CDR3 sequence is CASSLRTGRYGYTF. In nucleotides, the CDR3 is TGTGCCAGCAGCTTACGGACAGGGCGGTATGGCTACACCTTC.